A selection of T cell receptor beta chains follows, all from one sample in a study of response to subunit inactivated influenza vaccine. TCRdb re-called the RT-PCR reads with MiXCR, one entry per CDR3 protein. Among about 180,000 distinct CDR3 sequences listed, 7.5% to 10% were seen once. Sequencing was performed on non-naive T cells sorted from PBMCs, taken on the day of vaccination. Source of these receptors: a man aged 45-60 years who received an inactivated influenza vaccine. CDR3s include the opening cysteine and the closing phenylalanine or tryptophan. D genes are given only for firm matches. Only part of the rows carry a size: once, few, many, or a class if the clone is expanded.

size	V	D	J	DNA	CDR3
.	TRBV11-1	TRBD1	TRBJ2-5	TGTGCCAGCAGCTTCCCCGAGGGGGCTCAGGAGACCCAGTACTTC	CASSFPEGAQETQYF
few	TRBV29-1	.	TRBJ2-3	TGCAGCGTGGTTTACGGGACCGAACAGGAACGGTATTTT	CSVVYGTEQERYF
few	TRBV20-1	.	TRBJ2-3	TGCAGGGGGCTCGGGGAAAGCACAGATACGCAGTATTTT	CRGLGESTDTQYF
.	TRBV6-1	TRBD1	TRBJ2-7	TGTGCCAGCAGAAGACCGGGACAGACCTACGAGCAGTACTTC	CASRRPGQTYEQYF
many	TRBV3-1	TRBD2	TRBJ2-7	TGTGCCAGCAGCCAAGCTAGCGGGAACCCTTACGAGCAGTACTTC	CASSQASGNPYEQYF
many	TRBV12-3/TRBV12-4	TRBD1	TRBJ1-5	TGTGCCAGCAGTCCGGGACAGAATCAGCCCCAGCATTTT	CASSPGQNQPQHF
.	TRBV2	.	TRBJ2-1	TGTGCCAGCAGGCGGGACCAGGCATATCGTGAGCAGTTCTTC	CASRRDQAYREQFF
few	TRBV12-3/TRBV12-4	.	TRBJ1-6	TGTGCCAGCAGTTTAAAGGGGGGCTCTAATAATTCACCCCTCCACTTT	CASSLKGGSNNSPLHF
.	TRBV3-1	TRBD2	TRBJ2-7	TGTGCCAGCAGCCAAGATAGCGGGGCCCCCTACGAGCAGTACTTC	CASSQDSGAPYEQYF
many	TRBV6-5	.	TRBJ1-6	TGTGCCAGCAGTTACCGGCAGGGTTATTCACCCCTCCACTTT	CASSYRQGYSPLHF
few	TRBV6-2/TRBV6-3	TRBD1	TRBJ1-2	TGTGCCAGCAGTTACTCGGTCAGGGGGTCCGACTATGGCTACACCTTC	CASSYSVRGSDYGYTF
few	TRBV18	.	TRBJ2-7	TGTGCCAGCTCGCCGGGACGGCACGAGCAGTACTTC	CASSPGRHEQYF
.	TRBV12-3/TRBV12-4	TRBD2	TRBJ2-1	TGTGCCAGCAGTCCTAGCGGGAGGGCTGGTGAGCAGTTCTTC	CASSPSGRAGEQFF
.	TRBV7-9	.	TRBJ2-1	TGTGCCAGCAGCTTAGGAGGGCAGGTGAATGAGCAGTTCTTC	CASSLGGQVNEQFF
.	TRBV3-1	TRBD1	TRBJ1-3	TGTGCCAGCAGTCGAATAGGGACAGCCTCTGGAAACACCATATATTTT	CASSRIGTASGNTIYF
.	TRBV20-1	.	TRBJ2-3	TGCAGTGCTGGGAACGCGGTGGGCACAGATACGAAGTATTTT	CSAGNAVGTDTKYF
many	TRBV11-2	TRBD1	TRBJ2-3	TGTGCCAGCAGCTTAGTCTCAACAGGGGGCACAGATACGCAGTATTTT	CASSLVSTGGTDTQYF
many	TRBV20-1	.	TRBJ2-7	TGCAGTGCTAGAGGTCGGAATCCCTACGAGCAGTACTTC	CSARGRNPYEQYF
many	TRBV29-1	.	TRBJ2-1	TGCAGCGTACAAACAGGGTTGAATGAGCAGTTCTTC	CSVQTGLNEQFF
few	TRBV25-1	.	TRBJ1-2	TGTGCCAGCAGTGATGCCCCCCAGGGTGACTATGGCTACACCTTC	CASSDAPQGDYGYTF